The rows below give T cell receptor beta chains drawn from one sample of a study of T-cell memory formation after mild COVID-19. MiXCR, run by TCRdb on the 5' RACE reads, gives a single entry per CDR3 protein. The table shows 380,000 or so distinct CDR3 sequences, with 14% occurring only once. Sequences were obtained from PBMCs or a T cell subset sorted from them (not recorded which). Receptors were obtained from a man in his late teens or twenties who had mild COVID-19 (a few samples of this study predate the infection). Cell type and time point are not known. Each CDR3 is given with its conserved first and last residue. The D gene is left open where the match is weak. Some rows mark clone size as missing; the rest say once, few, many or name a class of expanded clone.

14 | NA | TRBJ2-2 | TRBV9 | NA | TGTGCCAGCAGCTTTAGACCTGGGCCCGGGGAGCTGTTTTTT | CASSFRPGPGELFF
16 | NA | TRBJ2-3 | TRBV7-3 | TRBD2 | TGTGCCAGCAGCCCCCAGGGCGGGGGGGCGGTAGATACGCAGTATTTT | CASSPQGGGAVDTQYF
14 | NA | TRBJ2-5 | TRBV5-1 | NA | TGCGCCAGCAGCTTGATTTCCGTCGAAGAGACCCAGTACTTC | CASSLISVEETQYF
17 | NA | TRBJ2-1 | TRBV7-2 | TRBD2 | TGTGCCAGCAGCTTAGATGGCGGGGGGACCCTTTACAATGAGCAGTTCTTC | CASSLDGGGTLYNEQFF
14 | many | TRBJ2-3 | TRBV7-2 | NA | TGTGCCAGCAGCACGGGACATGACACAGATACGCAGTATTTT | CASSTGHDTDTQYF
13 | many | TRBJ1-4 | TRBV5-1 | NA | TGCGCCAGCAGCCCGATGACGGATGAAAAACTGTTTTTT | CASSPMTDEKLFF
16 | few | TRBJ2-3 | TRBV20-1 | TRBD1 | TGCAGTGCTAGACGCCCCCGGGACAGGGCCACAGATACGCAGTATTTT | CSARRPRDRATDTQYF
14 | NA | TRBJ2-7 | TRBV9 | NA | TGTGCCAGCAGCGTAGGGGGGGCAACGGGAGAGCAGTACTTC | CASSVGGATGEQYF
15 | few | TRBJ2-2 | TRBV20-1 | TRBD1 | TGCAGTGCTACTGAGACAGGGGGGAACACCGGGGAGCTGTTTTTT | CSATETGGNTGELFF
16 | NA | TRBJ1-5 | TRBV4-1 | TRBD1 | TGCGCCAGCAGCCAAGAGTTAGGACAGGTCAATCAGCCCCAGCATTTT | CASSQELGQVNQPQHF
14 | many | TRBJ2-3 | TRBV10-3 | NA | TGTGCCATCAGTGGAGGCAAGTACACAGATACGCAGTATTTT | CAISGGKYTDTQYF
15 | many | TRBJ2-3 | TRBV6-4 | TRBD2 | TGTGCCAGCAGTGACGGTGCGGGGGGGCAAGATACGCAGTATTTT | CASSDGAGGQDTQYF
14 | NA | TRBJ1-1 | TRBV20-1 | NA | TGCAGTGCTAGAGATCCTCGGGCGAACACTGAAGCTTTCTTT | CSARDPRANTEAFF